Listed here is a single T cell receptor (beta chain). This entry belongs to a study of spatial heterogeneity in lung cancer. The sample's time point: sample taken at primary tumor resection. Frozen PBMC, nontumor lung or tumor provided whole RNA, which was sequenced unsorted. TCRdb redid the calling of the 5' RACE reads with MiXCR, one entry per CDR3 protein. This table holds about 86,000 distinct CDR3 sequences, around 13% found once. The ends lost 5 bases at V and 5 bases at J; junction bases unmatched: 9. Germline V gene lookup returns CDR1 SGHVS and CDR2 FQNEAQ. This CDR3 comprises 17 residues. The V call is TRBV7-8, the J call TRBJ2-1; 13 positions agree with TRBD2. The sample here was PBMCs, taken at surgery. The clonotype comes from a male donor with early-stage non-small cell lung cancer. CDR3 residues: CASSPWGTSGANNEQFF. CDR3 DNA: TGTGCCAGCAGCCCCTGGGGGACTAGCGGGGCTAACAATGAGCAGTTCTTC.